The source of this T cell receptor (beta chain) is a study of post-analysis software for immune sequencing data. In regard to this clonotype: Antigen: not known.

Study conclusions and caveats: Multiple sclerosis patients showed significantly lower normalized Chao1 diversity than controls did. Under F measure analysis, samples from one preparation batch co-clustered strongly. With TRBV5-6, TRBV5-1 and TRBV20-1 included, about five TRBV segments were more frequent in patients than in controls.

Per the germline V gene, CDR1 is SGHKS and CDR2 is YYEKEE (reference sequence). CDR3 length equals 16 residues. V lost 4 bases and J lost 4; bases outside the gene matches: 8. Unique molecular identifiers were carried by the TCR beta cDNA libraries. Around 460,000 cDNA molecules came from around 0.96 to 9.9 million T cells. TCRdb redid the calling of the PCR reads with MiXCR, one entry per CDR3 protein. The sample carries 350,000 to 500,000 distinct CDR3 sequences, 30% to 40% recorded once. The receptor was derived from a girl aged 2 to 9 with multiple sclerosis. The source material was blood. The chain employs TRBV5-5 and TRBJ2-2; 9 bases map to TRBD2. This chain's CDR3 is CASSPTAGGPTGELFF. For the CDR3, the DNA is TGTGCCAGCAGCCCCACCGCGGGAGGGCCCACCGGGGAGCTGTTTTTT.